This T cell receptor beta chain was retrieved from a study of cytomegalovirus exposure and HLA in healthy donors. Across the whole study: As released early, the data held roughly 85 million unique TCRs from HLA-typed donors.

Donors in the study were healthy people who gave bone marrow. With V trimmed by 4 bases and J by 7 bases, 15 bases remained unmatched. Germline CDR1 SGHNT, CDR2 YENEEA. The CDR3 has 16 amino acids. This clone has just a few counts. Vbeta (60) and Jbeta (13) primers were used in the PCR. Data came from immunoSEQ multiplex PCR; TCRdb stores just in-frame clones and leaves some out. The sample lists about 55,000 clones; about 82% were seen once. What was sequenced was PBMCs. The J gene is TRBJ2-7, the V gene TRBV11-3; 8 nucleotides match TRBD1. This clonotype was obtained from a man aged 30 to 39 in good health and CMV-seronegative. CDR3 DNA sequence: TGTGCCAGCAGCTATTCTTCGTACAGGGGACAGGAGGAGCAGTACTTC. This encodes CASSYSSYRGQEEQYF.